Listed below are T cell receptor beta chains from one sample, sequenced in a study of PD-L1 blockade in urothelial cancer. Sequencing used immunoSEQ multiplex PCR; TCRdb keeps in-frame clones, though not all of them. This sample has tens of thousands of clones, with almost 85% found just once. This specimen consisted of PBMCs, obtained around atezolizumab (anti-PD-L1) treatment. Every receptor here comes from a man in his 70s with urothelial cancer. The CDR3 runs from the conserved cysteine through the conserved F or W. Each record gives: J gene, clone size, D gene, V gene, CDR3 protein, CDR3 DNA. D genes are given only for firm matches. For some rows the clone size is stated as once, few or many, or as a class when expanded; others skip it.

>TRBJ2-1|.|TRBD2|TRBV28
CASRDAPGTSGNLFF
TGTGCCAGCAGAGATGCCCCAGGGACTAGCGGGAATCTGTTCTTC
>TRBJ2-7|.|TRBD1|TRBV6-1
CASGSRDRAYEQYF
TGTGCCAGCGGTTCTCGGGACAGGGCCTACGAGCAGTACTTC
>TRBJ2-7|.|.|TRBV27
CASVGVTPYEQYF
TGTGCCAGCGTCGGGGTAACTCCCTACGAGCAGTACTTC
>TRBJ1-1|.|.|TRBV6-6
CASSYSKAGNTEAFF
TGTGCCAGCAGTTACTCGAAGGCGGGGAACACTGAAGCTTTCTTT
>TRBJ2-1|.|TRBD2|TRBV7-8
CASSSGLAGGGEQFF
TGTGCCAGCAGCTCGGGACTAGCGGGAGGAGGTGAGCAGTTCTTC
>TRBJ1-5|once|.|TRBV11-2
CASSPTGMSQPQHF
TGTGCCAGCAGCCCCACAGGGATGAGTCAGCCCCAGCATTTT
>TRBJ2-3|.|.|TRBV6-5
CASSYGQGSTDTQYF
TGTGCCAGCAGTTACGGACAAGGTAGCACAGATACGCAGTATTTT
>TRBJ2-3|.|TRBD2|TRBV9
CASSGGLAGANTQYF
TGTGCCAGCAGCGGCGGACTAGCGGGAGCCAATACGCAGTATTTT
>TRBJ1-2|.|.|TRBV7-3
CASSQRTGNYGYTF
TGTGCCAGCAGCCAAAGGACGGGGAACTATGGCTACACCTTC
>TRBJ1-1|.|TRBD1|TRBV15
CATRRGPNTEAFF
TGTGCCACCAGAAGGGGGCCGAACACTGAAGCTTTCTTT
>TRBJ2-3|.|.|TRBV28
CASSLRTAGADTQYF
TGTGCCAGCAGTTTGCGGACGGCGGGCGCAGATACGCAGTATTTT
>TRBJ2-1|.|TRBD2|TRBV14
CASSRDGDYYNEQFF
TGTGCCAGCAGCCGGGACGGGGACTACTACAATGAGCAGTTCTTC
>TRBJ2-7|.|.|TRBV18
CASSPHLSSYEQYF
TGTGCCAGCTCACCACACTTGAGCTCCTACGAGCAGTACTTC
>TRBJ2-5|.|.|TRBV9
CASSVGGGDAETQYF
TGTGCCAGCAGCGTAGGAGGGGGGGACGCAGAGACCCAGTACTTC
>TRBJ2-7|few|.|TRBV5-8
CASSLGQLYEQYF
TGTGCCAGCAGCTTGGGACAACTCTACGAGCAGTACTTC
>TRBJ2-3|.|.|TRBV9
CASRGPSTDTQYF
TGTGCCAGCCGCGGTCCTAGCACAGATACGCAGTATTTT
>TRBJ1-2|.|TRBD1|TRBV12-5
CASGSGQAGYTF
TGTGCTAGTGGTTCGGGACAGGCTGGCTACACCTTC
>TRBJ2-7|once|TRBD1|TRBV7-9
CASSGRTGADEQYF
TGTGCCAGCAGCGGCCGGACAGGGGCTGACGAGCAGTACTTC
>TRBJ2-7|.|TRBD2|TRBV6-5
CASTHRTGGWDEQYF
TGTGCCAGCACCCATAGGACGGGGGGTTGGGACGAGCAGTACTTC
>TRBJ2-7|.|.|TRBV5-1
CASSLGGTGPYEQYF
TGCGCCAGCAGCTTGGGAGGGACTGGCCCCTACGAGCAGTACTTC
>TRBJ1-1|few|.|TRBV27
CASSEPGKVTTEAFF
TGTGCCAGCAGTGAGCCAGGGAAGGTTACCACTGAAGCTTTCTTT
>TRBJ2-5|.|TRBD1|TRBV7-9
CASSARDSWTETQYF
TGTGCCAGCAGCGCCCGGGACAGCTGGACGGAGACCCAGTACTTC